Each of the 32 T cell receptor beta chains below was sequenced from the same sample in a study of cytomegalovirus exposure and HLA in healthy donors. Data came from immunoSEQ multiplex PCR; TCRdb stores just in-frame clones and leaves some out. This table holds about 240,000 clones, approximately 84% found once. The sequencing input was PBMCs. These receptors were collected from a woman in her 30s in good health and CMV-seropositive.

The chain recombines TRBV5-1 with TRBJ2-3, with 9 bases fitting TRBD1. The CDR3 is made up of 18 amino acids. CDR1 SGHRS and CDR2 YFSETQ come from the germline V gene. The junction had 11 bases not matched to a gene; V was cut back by 0 bases and J by 3 bases. The CDR3 is CASSLGTGGTGNTDTQYF. CDR3 nucleotides: TGCGCCAGCAGCTTGGGGACCGGAGGGACAGGGAATACAGATACGCAGTATTTT. Supplemented by reference TRBV5-1 and TRBJ2-3, the full variable domain reads KAGVTQTPRYLIKTRGQQVTLSCSPISGHRSVSWYQQTPGQGLQFLFEYFSETQRNKGNFPGRFSGRQFSNSRSEMNVSTLELGDSALYLCASSLGTGGTGNTDTQYFGPGTRLTVL.

The chain links TRBV7-6 to TRBJ2-3; TRBD2 matches at 12 bases. V shed 6 bases and J 0 bases; nucleotides not matched to a gene: 4. The CDR3 consists of 16 residues. Germline V CDR1 and CDR2: SGHVS, FNYEAQ. CDR3 bases: TGTGCCAGCAGACAGCTAGCGGGGGGGAGCACAGATACGCAGTATTTT. It encodes CASRQLAGGSTDTQYF.

The genes are TRBV30 and TRBJ2-7; TRBD2 aligns across 12 bases. With V trimmed by 2 bases and J by 5 bases, 10 bases remained unmatched. The germline V gene encodes CDR1 GTSNPN and CDR2 SVGIG (reference sequence). CDR3 length equals 16 residues. The CDR3 coding sequence is TGTGCCTGGAGTCCAACGGGGCGACTAGCGGGAGACGAGCAGTACTTC. Translating gives CAWSPTGRLAGDEQYF.

This chain joins TRBV6-1 and TRBJ1-1, with 7 positions matching TRBD1. V shed 0 bases, J shed 1 base, and the junction held 5 bases outside the gene matches. The germline gives CDR1 MNHNS, CDR2 SASEGT. The CDR3 has 16 amino acids. Here the CDR3 reads CASSEAATGRNTEAFF. CDR3 coding DNA: TGTGCCAGCAGTGAAGCGGCGACAGGGCGGAACACTGAAGCTTTCTTT.

The chain combines TRBV10-1 with TRBJ2-7; 7 bases agree with TRBD1. CDR1 is WNHNN, CDR2 SYGVQD, per germline (reference sequence). CDR3 length: 15 amino acids. The V gene end was trimmed by 2 bases and the J gene end by 3 bases; junction bases not matched to a gene: 7. CDR3: CASSEATGILYEQYF. CDR3 in DNA: TGCGCCAGCAGTGAGGCGACAGGGATCCTCTACGAGCAGTACTTC.

V is TRBV9 and J is TRBJ2-5, with D tentatively TRBD1 (5 bases). V was trimmed by 6 bases and J by 2 bases, leaving 14 bases between them. The V gene's germline CDR1 is SGDLS and CDR2 YYNGEE. CDR3 length equals 14 residues. In DNA, the CDR3 is TGTGCCAGCAATCGAAGCCCAGGGCAAGAGACCCAGTACTTC. The encoded protein is CASNRSPGQETQYF.

V is TRBV2 and J is TRBJ2-1; 11 bases agree with TRBD2. CDR1 and CDR2 from the germline V gene are SNHLY and FYNNEI. V dropped 7 bases and J dropped 3; count of bases not matched to a gene: 5. The CDR3 is made up of 15 amino acids. The CDR3 protein is CASTIAGGYYNEQFF. DNA for the CDR3: TGTGCCAGCACTATAGCGGGAGGGTACTACAATGAGCAGTTCTTC. Complete variable domain (other parts from reference TRBV2 and TRBJ2-1): EPEVTQTPSHQVTQMGQEVILRCVPISNHLYFYWYRQILGQKVEFLVSFYNNEISEKSEIFDDQFSVERPDGSNFTLKIRSTKLEDSAMYFCASTIAGGYYNEQFFGPGTRLTVL.

V is TRBV20-1 and J is TRBJ2-1, with D possibly being TRBD1 (5 bases). V lost 6 bases and J lost 11, with 14 bases in between. Looked up from germline, CDR1 is DFQATT and CDR2 is SNEGSKA (reference sequence). The CDR3 covers 11 residues. The CDR3 nucleotides are TGCAGTGCACCGCAGGGAACTCAGCAGTTCTTC. Translated, it gives CSAPQGTQQFF.

The CDR3 spells CASSLDSTGIEQFF. The CDR3 DNA reads TGCGCCAGCAGCTTGGACTCGACAGGAATTGAGCAGTTCTTC. The chain links TRBV5-1 to TRBJ2-1; tentatively, D is TRBD1 (6 bases). V was cut by 0 bases and J by 9 bases, with 13 bases left in between. Germline CDR1 and CDR2: SGHRS and YFSETQ. This CDR3 comprises 14 residues. The full variable domain, rest sourced from reference TRBV5-1 and TRBJ2-1, is KAGVTQTPRYLIKTRGQQVTLSCSPISGHRSVSWYQQTPGQGLQFLFEYFSETQRNKGNFPGRFSGRQFSNSRSEMNVSTLELGDSALYLCASSLDSTGIEQFFGPGTRLTVL.

The CDR3 spells CASSPQPRNSNQPQHF. CDR3 nucleotide sequence: TGCGCCAGCAGCCCCCAACCCAGGAATAGCAATCAGCCCCAGCATTTT. The chain has TRBV4-1 and TRBJ1-5; D gene unclear. The germline V and J ends were trimmed by 4 bases and 0 bases, with 13 bases remaining between them. Germline V gene lookup returns CDR1 MGHRA and CDR2 YSYEKL. The CDR3 covers 16 residues.

The CDR3 nucleotides read TGTGCCAGCAGCTTTTTCCAGGGGGACCGTCAGAACCCCTACGAGCAGTACTTC. Its translation: CASSFFQGDRQNPYEQYF. The V and J genes are TRBV11-3 and TRBJ2-7, with 7 positions matching TRBD1. With 3 bases clipped from V and 2 bases from J, the junction kept 16 bases outside the gene matches. This CDR3 comprises 18 residues. Germline CDR1 reads SGHNT; CDR2 reads YENEEA.

The rearrangement joins TRBV27 to TRBJ1-1, with 9 bases fitting TRBD1. The CDR3 spans 13 residues. The germline V gene encodes CDR1 MNHEY and CDR2 SMNVEV (reference sequence). Losses at the gene ends were 6 bases for V and 5 bases for J; bases not matched to a gene: 4. CDR3 in amino acids: CASSRTGETEAFF. CDR3 DNA sequence: TGTGCCAGCAGCCGGACAGGGGAAACTGAAGCTTTCTTT.

This clone showed up just a few times. The CDR3 DNA reads TGTGCCAGCTCACCTCAGGGGCACTATGGCTACACCTTC. Translation gives CASSPQGHYGYTF. J is TRBJ1-2 and V is TRBV18; tentatively, D is TRBD1 (6 bases). CDR3 length: 13 residues. CDR1 and CDR2 from the germline V gene are KGHSH and LQKENI. The V end was cut by 3 bases, the J end by 3 bases, with 8 bases between.

This chain connects TRBV5-8 to TRBJ2-1; tentative D call: TRBD1 (5 bases). The CDR3 totals 16 residues. The germline gives CDR1 SGHTS, CDR2 YDEGEE. The V gene lost 8 bases and the J gene lost 0 bases, with 18 bases spanning the gap. CDR3 coding DNA: TGTGCCAGTCACAGGAGAAGGAAGAGCTCCTACAATGAGCAGTTCTTC. This codes for CASHRRRKSSYNEQFF.

This rearrangement joins TRBV5-4 to TRBJ1-2; 8 bases match TRBD1. Germline V gives CDR1 SGHNT, CDR2 YYREEE (reference sequence). This CDR3 region has 14 residues. The junction had 1 base not matched to a gene; V was cut back by 1 base and J by 2 bases. CDR3 nucleotide sequence: TGTGCCAGCAGCTTGCCAGGGGGCAACTATGGCTACACCTTC. Protein product: CASSLPGGNYGYTF. The whole variable domain, remainder taken from reference TRBV5-4 and TRBJ1-2, is ETGVTQSPTHLIKTRGQQVTLRCSSQSGHNTVSWYQQALGQGPQFIFQYYREEENGRGNFPPRFSGLQFPNYSSELNVNALELDDSALYLCASSLPGGNYGYTFGSGTRLTVV.

J is TRBJ2-1 and V is TRBV6-1; D might be TRBD2 (6 bases). The CDR3 totals 17 residues. Germline CDR1 is MNHNS and CDR2 is SASEGT. Between the trimmed V and J ends, which lost 2 bases and 7 bases, there was a span of 21 bases. The CDR3 protein is CASSESPTSSIGNEQFF. In DNA form, the CDR3 reads TGTGCCAGCAGTGAAAGCCCCACTAGCAGTATAGGTAATGAGCAGTTCTTC.

The chain joins TRBV7-3 to TRBJ2-3; the match to TRBD1 covers 9 bases. The V and J ends lost 5 bases and 3 bases, in that order; junction bases with no gene match: 9. From germline, CDR1 is SGHTA and CDR2 FQGTGA. The CDR3 totals 16 residues. The DNA for the CDR3 is TGTGCCAGCAGCCCGCGACCGACAGGGGGTACAGATACGCAGTATTTT. This codes for CASSPRPTGGTDTQYF.

This chain links TRBV2 with TRBJ2-3, with D perhaps matching TRBD1 (6 bases). Germline CDR1 reads SNHLY; CDR2 reads FYNNEI. The CDR3 consists of 15 residues. Trimming took off 7 bases at V and 4 bases at J, with 18 bases between the two ends. CDR3 in amino acids: CASTRAQGGADTQYF. CDR3 DNA sequence: TGTGCCAGCACGAGGGCACAGGGTGGCGCAGATACGCAGTATTTT.

The V and J genes are TRBV7-9 and TRBJ1-2; 7 bases match TRBD1. CDR3 length: 13 residues. The V gene end was trimmed by 7 bases and the J gene end by 7 bases; junction bases not matched to a gene: 9. Germline V gives CDR1 SEHNR, CDR2 FQNEAQ (reference sequence). DNA for the CDR3: TGTGCCAGCACCGCTATAGGGGGCCTTGGCTACACCTTC. This translates into CASTAIGGLGYTF.

This clone has just one count. The rearrangement uses TRBV7-9 and TRBJ2-3, with 10 positions matching TRBD1. Germline values: CDR1 SEHNR, CDR2 FQNEAQ (reference sequence). The CDR3 is 16 amino acids. Trimming took 6 bases from V and 4 from J; bases not matched to a gene: 10. CDR3 loop: CASRGGGTGAADTQYF. The CDR3 nucleotides are TGTGCCAGCAGGGGGGGCGGGACAGGGGCCGCAGATACGCAGTATTTT.

The chain is built from TRBV11-1 and TRBJ2-2, with TRBD1 as a possible D gene (7 bases). The CDR3 sequence is 16 residues long. The V and J ends lost 4 bases and 4 bases respectively, with 16 bases between them. CDR1 SGHAT and CDR2 FQDESV come from the germline V gene (reference sequence). CDR3 loop: CASSSQVQGGTGELFF. In DNA form, the CDR3 reads TGTGCCAGCAGCTCCCAGGTCCAGGGGGGCACCGGGGAGCTGTTTTTT.

This chain links TRBV28 with TRBJ1-2; possible D gene TRBD1, 6 bases. This CDR3 has 14 residues. Germline V lookup: CDR1 MDHEN, CDR2 SYDVKM. V shed 4 bases and J shed 4 bases, with 13 bases lying between them. The CDR3 sequence is CASSSRTELYGYTF. CDR3 in DNA: TGTGCCAGCAGTTCCAGGACAGAACTCTATGGCTACACCTTC.

V usage is TRBV6-1 and J usage is TRBJ1-5, with 9 bases fitting TRBD1. The germline gives CDR1 MNHNS, CDR2 SASEGT. CDR3 length: 20 amino acids. V gave up 1 base and J gave up 2 bases; unmatched junction bases: 15. The CDR3 is CASSEVPGTGSVRGNQPQHF. The CDR3 DNA follows: TGTGCCAGCAGTGAAGTTCCGGGGACAGGGTCCGTCAGGGGCAATCAGCCCCAGCATTTT.

The chain is built from TRBV5-5 and TRBJ2-2; 10 nucleotides agree with TRBD2. Germline loops: CDR1 SGHKS, CDR2 YYEKEE (reference sequence). This CDR3 is 17 amino acids long. Trimming cost V 4 bases and J 0 bases; bases outside gene matches: 6. CDR3 coding DNA: TGTGCCAGCAGCCCCAGGACTAGCGGAACGAACACCGGGGAGCTGTTTTTT. Its protein is CASSPRTSGTNTGELFF.

The table lists this clone with a few counts. This chain links TRBV7-9 with TRBJ2-3; no clear D. V was pared by 1 base and J by 0 bases, with 8 bases between. Germline-derived CDR1 and CDR2 are SEHNR and FQNEAQ (reference sequence). The length of the CDR3 is 15 residues. CDR3 in DNA: TGTGCCAGCAGCTTAGAGACTTATAGCACAGATACGCAGTATTTT. Its translation: CASSLETYSTDTQYF.

The chain uses TRBV9 and TRBJ2-3; maybe TRBD2 (5 bases). V was trimmed by 3 bases and J by 2 bases, leaving 16 bases between them. CDR1 is SGDLS and CDR2 is YYNGEE in the germline V gene. This CDR3 has 16 amino acids. The CDR3 nucleotides are TGTGCCAGCAGCGAAGAGGGATGGGATCACACAGATACGCAGTATTTT. Its protein product is CASSEEGWDHTDTQYF. Supplemented by reference TRBV9 and TRBJ2-3, the full variable domain reads DSGVTQTPKHLITATGQRVTLRCSPRSGDLSVYWYQQSLDQGLQFLIQYYNGEERAKGNILERFSAQQFPDLHSELNLSSLELGDSALYFCASSEEGWDHTDTQYFGPGTRLTVL.

The rearrangement joins TRBV5-1 to TRBJ2-1, with TRBD2 identical over 8 bases. There are 16 residues in the CDR3. In germline, CDR1 is SGHRS, CDR2 YFSETQ. V lost 0 bases and J lost 4; bases outside the gene matches: 6. CDR3 nucleotide sequence: TGCGCCAGCAGCTTGGCAACGGGACTAGGATACAATGAGCAGTTCTTC. Protein product: CASSLATGLGYNEQFF.

V and J are TRBV5-1 and TRBJ2-5; 14 bases map to TRBD2. J was trimmed by 4 bases and V by 4 bases; bases with no gene match: 9. Germline V gives CDR1 SGHRS, CDR2 YFSETQ. CDR3 length: 17 amino acids. Written as DNA, the CDR3 is TGCGCCAGCAGCAAGGGACTAGCGGGAGAATGGTCAGAGACCCAGTACTTC. Encoded protein: CASSKGLAGEWSETQYF.

The sample holds a few counts of this clone. The chain combines TRBV13 with TRBJ2-3; D is unclear. The CDR3 contains 11 residues. V lost 5 bases and J lost 7, with 7 bases in between. Germline CDR1 and CDR2: PRHDT and FYEKMQ (reference sequence). CDR3 in amino acids: CASSPGYTQYF. The CDR3, as DNA: TGTGCCAGCAGCCCCGGGTATACGCAGTATTTT. Supplemented by reference TRBV13 and TRBJ2-3, the full variable domain reads AAGVIQSPRHLIKEKRETATLKCYPIPRHDTVYWYQQGPGQDPQFLISFYEKMQSDKGSIPDRFSAQQFSDYHSELNMSSLELGDSALYFCASSPGYTQYFGPGTRLTVL.

The chain recombines TRBV6-1 with TRBJ1-5; D might be TRBD1 (5 bases). The germline V gene has CDR1 MNHNS and CDR2 SASEGT. The germline V and J ends were trimmed by 1 base and 15 bases, with 13 bases remaining between them. The CDR3 extends over 12 amino acids. CDR3 DNA sequence: TGTGCCAGCAGTGAAGTGGGGGAGGGCCGGCATTTT. Residues: CASSEVGEGRHF.

The chain couples TRBV7-6 to TRBJ2-1, with 12 bases identical to TRBD2. CDR3 length equals 19 residues. The junction had 9 bases not matched to a gene; V was cut back by 1 base and J by 2 bases. Germline V lookup: CDR1 SGHVS, CDR2 FNYEAQ. CDR3 nucleotide sequence: TGTGCCAGCAGCTTAGATCCTAGCGGGAGGGCCGGGCCCTACAATGAGCAGTTCTTC. Its protein product is CASSLDPSGRAGPYNEQFF.

This chain's CDR3 is CASSLAGGSGDTQYF. CDR3 sequence (DNA): TGTGCCAGCAGCTTAGCGGGAGGGTCAGGAGATACGCAGTATTTT. The chain carries TRBV7-6 and TRBJ2-3; TRBD2 agrees at 7 bases. The J segment lost 5 bases and the V segment lost 0 bases, leaving 5 bases of the junction unmatched. CDR1 and CDR2 (germline): SGHVS, FNYEAQ. This CDR3 spans 15 amino acids.